Following are 9 T cell receptor beta chains from one sample sequenced in a study of T-cell memory formation after mild COVID-19. TCRdb re-called the 5' RACE reads with MiXCR, one entry per CDR3 protein. The table includes around 150,000 distinct CDR3 sequences, roughly 31% detected once. Sequencing input: PBMCs or a T cell subset sorted from them (not recorded which). The receptors stem from an adult woman who had mild COVID-19 (a few samples of this study predate the infection). Cell type and time point are not known.

The V gene is TRBV25-1, the J gene TRBJ1-2, with D unresolved. CDR1 is MGHDK and CDR2 is SYGVNS in the germline V gene. The CDR3 contains 14 residues. The V and J ends lost 4 bases and 0 bases respectively, with 9 bases between them. CDR3 DNA sequence: TGTGCCAGCAGTGGGCAGACCACTAACTATGGCTACACCTTC. Protein sequence: CASSGQTTNYGYTF.

The chain uses TRBV12-3 or TRBV12-4 and TRBJ1-1; no reliable D call. This CDR3 has 14 amino acids. V was trimmed by 3 bases and J by 1 base, leaving 9 bases between them. DNA for the CDR3: TGTGCCAGCAGTTTGTCCGGCTGGAACACTGAAGCTTTCTTT. The encoded protein is CASSLSGWNTEAFF.

The gene calls are TRBV10-3 and TRBJ2-1; a possible D gene is TRBD2 (5 bases). CDR1 and CDR2 (germline): ENHRY, SYGVKD. Trimming left V 0 bases short and J 0 bases short, with 18 bases between. The length of the CDR3 is 19 residues. The CDR3 loop is CAISESDPHSAGSYNEQFF. CDR3 sequence (DNA): TGTGCCATCAGTGAGTCGGACCCTCATTCGGCGGGCTCCTACAATGAGCAGTTCTTC.

The DNA of the CDR3 is TGTGCCACCAGTGACTCCCCGCTAGCGACCTCTGGGAAGCAGTACTTC. Translation gives CATSDSPLATSGKQYF. The chain joins TRBV24-1 to TRBJ2-7; TRBD2 might be the D (6 bases). Per the germline V gene, CDR1 is KGHDR and CDR2 is SFDVKD. V lost 4 bases to trimming and J lost 8 bases, with 23 bases between them. CDR3 length equals 16 residues.

The chain combines TRBV11-2 with TRBJ2-3, with 7 bases lining up with TRBD2. V lost 5 bases to trimming and J lost 5 bases; unmatched junction nucleotides: 10. In germline, CDR1 is SGHAT, CDR2 FQNNGV. The CDR3 is 15 residues long. The CDR3 here is CASSPLAEWGDTQYF. In DNA, the CDR3 is TGTGCCAGCAGCCCGCTAGCGGAATGGGGAGATACGCAGTATTTT. Variable domain in full (rest from reference TRBV11-2 and TRBJ2-3): EAGVAQSPRYKIIEKRQSVAFWCNPISGHATLYWYQQILGQGPKLLIQFQNNGVVDDSQLPKDRFSAERLKGVDSTLKIQPAKLEDSAVYLCASSPLAEWGDTQYFGPGTRLTVL.

This clonotype has more than one count but fewer than ten. J is TRBJ2-5 and V is TRBV6-5, with 12 bases matching TRBD1. CDR3 length equals 14 residues. After removal of 7 bases from V and 5 bases from J, the junction contained 5 bases not matched to a gene. Germline V gene sequence: CDR1 MNHEY, CDR2 SVGAGI. CDR3 in DNA: TGTGCCAGCAAAACGGGACAGGGGGCGGAGACCCAGTACTTC. It codes for CASKTGQGAETQYF.

This rearrangement joins TRBV4-1 to TRBJ2-7, with 10 bases lining up with TRBD1. Germline V gene lookup returns CDR1 MGHRA and CDR2 YSYEKL. The length of the CDR3 is 18 residues. With 3 bases clipped from V and 2 bases from J, the junction kept 13 bases outside the gene matches. CDR3 amino acids: CASSHSGTGEMGPYEQYF. CDR3 nucleotide sequence: TGCGCCAGCAGCCACTCCGGGACAGGGGAGATGGGACCCTACGAGCAGTACTTC.

The chain combines TRBV7-8 with TRBJ2-3, with D hard to call. The ends were cut back, 1 base at V and 3 bases at J, with 5 bases in the middle. This CDR3 comprises 13 residues. Germline V gene data show CDR1 as SGHVS and CDR2 as FQNEAQ. The CDR3 loop is CASSLGRTDTQYF. The CDR3 region has the DNA TGTGCCAGCAGCTTAGGCAGGACAGATACGCAGTATTTT.

This clonotype was counted a few times. This chain joins TRBV25-1 and TRBJ1-2; D call uncertain. Germline lookup yields CDR1 MGHDK and CDR2 SYGVNS. The CDR3 loop spans 13 amino acids. With 4 bases removed from V and 7 bases from J, the gap between germline ends came to 13 bases. The CDR3 nucleotides read TGTGCCAGCAGTGCTGGAAGGGCGAGTGGCTACACCTTC. This encodes CASSAGRASGYTF.